These 21 T cell receptor beta chains were all obtained from the same sample, sequenced in a study of identical twins. MiXCR, run by TCRdb on the 5' RACE reads, gives a single entry per CDR3 protein. The repertoire holds about 690,000 distinct CDR3 sequences, with 21% as singletons. These data were also reused for a study on T cells expressing NK-cell markers.

Sequencing was done on a sample of PBMCs. These receptors all stem from a woman younger than 30 in good health.

This clonotype was picked up a small number of times. The V call is TRBV20-1, the J call TRBJ2-5; D tentatively reads TRBD1 or TRBD2 (6 bases each). CDR3 length: 13 residues. Trimming stripped 3 bases from V and 9 bases from J, with 17 bases between. Germline CDR1 reads DFQATT; CDR2 reads SNEGSKA (reference sequence). The CDR3 DNA reads TGCAGTGCTAGGGAGGAGGGGGGTATTGCCCAGTACTTC. Translated, it gives CSAREEGGIAQYF.

A word on this clonotype: At one end, the junction sequence differs from germline, possibly due to a read error. V usage is TRBV7-7 and J usage is TRBJ2-1, with 7 bases matching TRBD2. The CDR3 loop spans 15 amino acids. CDR1 and CDR2 from the germline V gene are SSHAT and FNYEAQ (reference sequence). CDR3 protein: CASSLGPSGDNEQFF. The CDR3 DNA is TGTGCTAGCAGCTTAGGGCCTAGCGGAGACAATGAGCAGTTCTTC. Complete variable domain (other parts from reference TRBV7-7 and TRBJ2-1): GAGVSQSPRYKVTKRGQDVTLRCDPISSHATLYWYQQALGQGPEFLTYFNYEAQPDKSGLPSDRFSAERPEGSISTLTIQRTEQRDSAMYRCASSLGPSGDNEQFFGPGTRLTVL.

The chain has TRBV4-1 and TRBJ2-1; 7 bases map to TRBD2. Germline V gene sequence: CDR1 MGHRA, CDR2 YSYEKL. The CDR3 runs to 17 residues. V trimming: 4 bases; J trimming: 7 bases; junction bases outside the gene matches: 16. Here the CDR3 reads CASSRLSGVVRGNEQFF. The CDR3 region has the DNA TGCGCCAGCAGCCGGCTGTCAGGAGTCGTGCGGGGGAATGAGCAGTTCTTC.

The J gene is TRBJ1-1, the V gene TRBV29-1, with D perhaps TRBD1 (6 bases). Trimming removed 5 bases at V and 5 bases at J, with 18 bases between. CDR1 and CDR2 (germline): SQVTM, ANQGSEA. The CDR3 totals 14 residues. This CDR3 reads CSVLLFTGSTEAFF. The DNA for the CDR3 is TGCAGCGTTCTGCTCTTCACAGGGTCGACTGAAGCTTTCTTT.

This clonotype was detected only a few times. The chain couples TRBV7-2 to TRBJ2-1; D is perhaps TRBD1 (6 bases). Germline CDR1 reads SGHTA; CDR2 reads FQGNSA. This CDR3 contains 15 residues. Between the trimmed V and J ends, which lost 8 bases and 1 base, there was a span of 15 bases. The CDR3 DNA reads TGTGCCAGCTCTGAGACAGGCAGTTCCTACAATGAGCAGTTCTTC. It is translated as CASSETGSSYNEQFF.

A few counts support this clonotype. The chain couples TRBV12-3 or TRBV12-4 to TRBJ2-7; a possible D gene is TRBD1 (6 bases). This CDR3 is built from 13 residues. V lost 6 bases to trimming and J lost 1 base, with 10 bases between them. The CDR3 bases are TGTGCCAGCAGGTCGACAGGTTCCTACGAGCAGTACTTC. This translates into CASRSTGSYEQYF.

The J gene is TRBJ2-1, the V gene TRBV20-1; TRBD1 matches 8 bases. Germline values: CDR1 DFQATT, CDR2 SNEGSKA (reference sequence). The CDR3 is 14 residues long. Trimming cost V 4 bases and J 8 bases; bases outside gene matches: 10. The chain's CDR3 is CSAIGQGRFYEQFF. The DNA for the CDR3 is TGCAGTGCTATCGGACAGGGACGTTTCTATGAGCAGTTCTTC.

The table lists this clonotype with a count of one. The chain recombines TRBV7-9 with TRBJ2-1, with 10 bases matching TRBD2. Germline trimming cut 5 bases from V and 10 bases from J; bases unmatched to any gene: 5. Germline CDR1 SEHNR, CDR2 FQNEAQ (reference sequence). This CDR3 has 13 amino acids. CDR3 amino acids: CASSPRGLAEQFF. The CDR3 nucleotides are TGTGCCAGCAGCCCTAGGGGACTAGCGGAGCAGTTCTTC.

This clonotype was seen only a few times. The V and J genes are TRBV20-1 and TRBJ2-5; 8 positions match TRBD1. The CDR3 covers 12 residues. CDR1 is DFQATT, CDR2 SNEGSKA, per germline (reference sequence). The CDR3 DNA reads TGCGGATATCACAGGGGGCAAGAGACCCAGTACTTC. Translating gives CGYHRGQETQYF.

This clonotype turned up a few times. The CDR3 sequence: CASSLAARAETGELFF. The CDR3 coding sequence is TGCGCCAGCAGCTTGGCGGCCCGAGCGGAAACCGGGGAGCTGTTTTTT. The chain joins TRBV5-1 to TRBJ2-2; perhaps TRBD2 as D (5 bases). Germline CDR1 is SGHRS and CDR2 is YFSETQ. The CDR3 sequence is 16 residues long. The V end lost 0 bases, the J end lost 5 bases, and 14 bases lay between the germline ends.

V usage is TRBV6-2 or TRBV6-3 and J usage is TRBJ2-4, with D possibly TRBD1 on 5 matching bases. There are 14 residues in the CDR3. V lost 0 bases and J lost 6, with 9 bases in between. Per the germline V gene, CDR1 is MNHEY and CDR2 is SVGEGT. The CDR3 DNA reads TGTGCCAGCAGTTACTCAGGGGTGATAAACATTCAGTACTTC. Amino acid sequence: CASSYSGVINIQYF.

V usage is TRBV15 and J usage is TRBJ1-4, with 9 bases fitting TRBD1. The V gene end was trimmed by 1 base and the J gene end by 4 bases; junction bases not matched to a gene: 1. CDR1 and CDR2 (germline): LNHNV, YYDKDF (reference sequence). The length of the CDR3 is 15 residues. CDR3 residues: CATSRGTGVNEKLFF. The CDR3 DNA reads TGTGCCACCAGCAGAGGGACAGGGGTTAATGAAAAACTGTTTTTT.

This chain links TRBV7-8 with TRBJ2-5, with TRBD2 matching 12 bases. Germline V CDR1 and CDR2: SGHVS, FQNEAQ. After removal of 2 bases from V and 3 bases from J, the junction contained 7 bases not matched to a gene. The CDR3 extends over 17 amino acids. The CDR3 reads CASSLFASGGAKETQYF. DNA of the CDR3: TGTGCCAGCAGCTTATTTGCTAGCGGGGGGGCGAAAGAGACCCAGTACTTC. Together with reference TRBV7-8 and TRBJ2-5, the CDR3 gives the full variable domain: GAGVSQSPRYKVAKRGQDVALRCDPISGHVSLFWYQQALGQGPEFLTYFQNEAQLDKSGLPSDRFFAERPEGSVSTLKIQRTQQEDSAVYLCASSLFASGGAKETQYFGPGTRLLVL.

The chain uses TRBV20-1 and TRBJ2-7; D not resolved. Germline CDR1 DFQATT, CDR2 SNEGSKA (reference sequence). V was cut by 2 bases and J by 4 bases, with 6 bases left in between. This CDR3 comprises 11 residues. CDR3 loop: CSARQNYEQYF. The CDR3 DNA follows: TGCAGTGCTAGACAAAATTACGAGCAGTACTTC.

This clonotype was seen a handful of times. V and J are TRBV12-3 or TRBV12-4 and TRBJ1-2, with D unresolved. V lost 10 bases and J 7 bases, leaving 16 bases between the germline ends. This CDR3 is 12 amino acids long. CDR3 DNA sequence: TGTGCCACCCCGCCCCTGGAAGGTGGCTACACCTTC. This codes for CATPPLEGGYTF.

This chain links TRBV5-6 with TRBJ1-2; D is perhaps TRBD1 (5 bases). The CDR3 runs to 13 residues. Looked up from germline, CDR1 is SGHDT and CDR2 is YYEEEE. V was pared by 3 bases and J by 5 bases, with 11 bases between. The CDR3 coding sequence is TGTGCCAGCAGCTCGAACAGGCTTTATGGCTACACCTTC. This encodes CASSSNRLYGYTF.

The J gene is TRBJ2-7, the V gene TRBV6-1; no firm D call. Trimming shortened V by 7 bases and J by 0 bases, and 13 bases separated the two germline ends. CDR1 is MNHNS, CDR2 SASEGT, per germline. The CDR3 runs to 14 residues. CDR3 sequence (DNA): TGTGCCAGCACTCCAACGGAAAACTCCTACGAGCAGTACTTC. Amino acid sequence: CASTPTENSYEQYF.

A few counts support this clonotype. CDR3 nucleotide sequence: TGTGCCAGCAGCGACAGTCTCCAAGAGACCCAGTACTTC. This codes for CASSDSLQETQYF. V is TRBV12-3 or TRBV12-4 and J is TRBJ2-5, with D possibly being TRBD1 (5 bases). V lost 6 bases to trimming and J lost 1 base, with 9 bases between them. The CDR3 length is 13 residues.

This chain connects TRBV20-1 to TRBJ1-5, with D possibly TRBD1 on 5 matching bases. This CDR3 spans 15 amino acids. Germline CDR1 and CDR2: DFQATT and SNEGSKA (reference sequence). Trimming took 0 bases from V and 7 from J, leaving 16 bases between them. CDR3 coding DNA: TGCAGTGCTAGAGACATCGGGGGAAGCTACCAGCCCCAGCATTTT. Translation gives CSARDIGGSYQPQHF.

This clonotype appeared many times. The chain carries TRBV15 and TRBJ2-7; D may be TRBD1 (5 bases). V was clipped by 0 bases and J by 10 bases, with 16 bases between them. Germline lookup yields CDR1 LNHNV and CDR2 YYDKDF (reference sequence). The length of the CDR3 is 14 residues. This CDR3 reads CATSRDGNAGPQYF. The CDR3 DNA reads as TGTGCCACCAGCAGAGATGGTAACGCAGGGCCCCAGTACTTC.

The chain combines TRBV10-3 with TRBJ2-2; D gene ambiguous. Trimming removed 4 bases from V and 5 bases from J, with 20 bases in between. The CDR3 extends over 17 amino acids. Germline lookup yields CDR1 ENHRY and CDR2 SYGVKD. In DNA, the CDR3 is TGTGCCATCAGTGGTCCCCATGCTAGAACTCTGACCGGGGAGCTGTTTTTT. Its protein product is CAISGPHARTLTGELFF.